The subject of this entry is one T cell receptor (beta chain). What it binds is unknown. This CDR3 has 16 residues. CDR1 and CDR2 (germline): SEHNR, FQNEAQ (reference sequence). Trimming cost V 4 bases and J 3 bases; bases outside gene matches: 10. This specimen belongs to a study of cytomegalovirus exposure and HLA in healthy donors. Study-level points and caveats: TCR sequences were mostly rare, though some public TCRs occurred in many donors. In a later analysis, V- and J-gene trimming of beta chains associated with a DCLRE1C missense variant, replicated independently. Earlier analysis yielded a pattern in which most TCR beta V segments were productive about 90% or about 30% of the time.

Primers for the PCR totalled 60 Vbeta and 13 Jbeta. Generated by immunoSEQ multiplex PCR, the TCRdb table keeps only in-frame clones and is missing some. The sample holds about 160,000 clones, around 80% seen once. Material: PBMCs. This rearrangement joins TRBV7-9 to TRBJ2-7; TRBD1 matches at 9 bases. This TCR was sampled from a man aged 40-49 years in good health and CMV-seronegative. CDR3 nucleotides: TGTGCCAGCAGCTCGCCCGGGACAGGGAGAAACTACGAGCAGTACTTC. Protein product: CASSSPGTGRNYEQYF.